This passage covers 18 T cell receptor beta chains from one sample sequenced in a study of T-cell reconstitution after alpha-beta-depleted transplantation in children. The TCRbeta library incorporated unique molecular identifiers. TCRdb re-analysed the PCR reads in MiXCR, keeping a single row per CDR3 protein. The sample consists of about 610,000 distinct CDR3 sequences, roughly a quarter of them appearing once. The sample consisted of PBMCs, taken before TCRalphabeta/CD19-depleted stem cell transplant. The source is a boy under three years old with Wiskott-Aldrich syndrome, due to receive a stem cell transplant.

This clonotype has only a few counts. The chain recombines TRBV7-2 with TRBJ1-6, with 10 bases identical to TRBD1. J lost 7 bases, V lost 5 bases, and 8 bases had no gene match. Germline V CDR1 and CDR2: SGHTA, FQGNSA. CDR3 length: 16 amino acids. The CDR3 sequence is CASSPRGTGDNSPLHF. CDR3 nucleotides: TGTGCCAGCAGCCCCAGGGGGACAGGGGACAATTCACCCCTCCACTTT.

This clonotype showed up just a few times. This chain joins TRBV12-3 or TRBV12-4 and TRBJ2-1; 8 nucleotides align to TRBD2. Trimming took 5 bases from V and 0 from J; bases not matched to a gene: 12. There are 18 residues in the CDR3. The CDR3 sequence is CASSAIAGPRSSYNEQFF. In DNA, the CDR3 is TGTGCCAGCAGTGCCATAGCGGGACCTAGGAGCTCCTACAATGAGCAGTTCTTC.

Only a few counts were recorded for this clonotype. V gene TRBV5-1 combines with J gene TRBJ1-1; maybe TRBD1 (6 bases). Germline V gene sequence: CDR1 SGHRS, CDR2 YFSETQ. Deletions cut 0 bases from V and 0 bases from J, with 15 bases between. The CDR3 has 17 amino acids. The CDR3 coding sequence is TGCGCCAGCAGCTTGGCCAGGGGAGGGAGGATGAACACTGAAGCTTTCTTT. This gives the protein CASSLARGGRMNTEAFF.

This clonotype was seen a few times. This chain uses TRBV28 with TRBJ2-6, with a possible D match to TRBD1 (7 bases). The CDR3 is 15 residues long. Between the trimmed V and J ends, which lost 4 bases and 2 bases, there was a span of 9 bases. Germline CDR1 and CDR2: MDHEN and SYDVKM. In nucleotides, the CDR3 is TGTGCCAGCAGTTGGAGGGGGCCTGGGGCCAACGTCCTGACTTTC. This gives the protein CASSWRGPGANVLTF. The full variable domain, rest sourced from reference TRBV28 and TRBJ2-6, is DVKVTQSSRYLVKRTGEKVFLECVQDMDHENMFWYRQDPGLGLRLIYFSYDVKMKEKGDIPEGYSVSREKKERFSLILESASTNQTSMYLCASSWRGPGANVLTFGAGSRLTVL.

This clonotype was observed a handful of times. The V call is TRBV5-1, the J call TRBJ2-6, with a possible D match to TRBD1 (5 bases). V shed 0 bases and J shed 4 bases, with 8 bases lying between them. CDR1 is SGHRS and CDR2 is YFSETQ in the germline V gene. The CDR3 runs to 15 residues. DNA of the CDR3: TGCGCCAGCAGCTTGGAACAGGCCGGGGCCAACGTCCTGACTTTC. It encodes CASSLEQAGANVLTF.

The chain has TRBV5-1 and TRBJ1-4, with 9 nucleotides matching TRBD1. The germline V gene encodes CDR1 SGHRS and CDR2 YFSETQ. With 0 bases clipped from V and 7 bases from J, the junction kept 10 bases outside the gene matches. The CDR3 runs to 17 residues. This CDR3 is CASSLAGTGTGSEKLFF. The DNA for the CDR3 is TGCGCCAGCAGCTTGGCCGGGACAGGGACGGGGAGTGAAAAACTGTTTTTT.

The chain is built from TRBV4-1 and TRBJ1-4; a possible D gene is TRBD1 (6 bases). In germline, CDR1 is MGHRA, CDR2 YSYEKL. This CDR3 is built from 18 residues. The V and J ends lost 0 bases and 5 bases respectively, with 19 bases between them. For the CDR3, the DNA is TGCGCCAGCAGCCAAGACGATTTGAGACAGGCGAAAAATGAAAAACTGTTTTTT. Translation gives CASSQDDLRQAKNEKLFF.

This clonotype was counted ten times or more. The chain links TRBV5-1 to TRBJ2-1; TRBD2 matches at 9 bases. The ends lost 0 bases at V and 7 bases at J; junction bases unmatched: 5. The CDR3 covers 15 residues. CDR1 and CDR2 (germline): SGHRS, YFSETQ. The CDR3 sequence: CASSLGASGNNEQFF. CDR3 coding DNA: TGCGCCAGCAGCTTGGGGGCTAGCGGGAATAATGAGCAGTTCTTC.

The chain employs TRBV27 and TRBJ1-5; 7 bases match TRBD1. After removal of 5 bases from V and 3 bases from J, the junction contained 13 bases not matched to a gene. The CDR3 spans 17 residues. Germline V lookup: CDR1 MNHEY, CDR2 SMNVEV (reference sequence). The CDR3 is CASSLGPTGPYNQPQHF. The CDR3 nucleotides are TGTGCCAGCAGTCTTGGGCCGACAGGGCCTTACAATCAGCCCCAGCATTTT.

CDR3 nucleotide sequence: TGTGCCAGCAGCCCACGCACCCGGACGGGGGGGGAGACCCAGTACTTC. Its protein is CASSPRTRTGGETQYF. The rearrangement joins TRBV11-2 to TRBJ2-5; 8 bases map to TRBD2. There are 16 residues in the CDR3. The V segment lost 5 bases and the J segment 5 bases; nucleotides outside the gene matches: 13. Germline CDR1 and CDR2: SGHAT and FQNNGV. The complete variable domain, with remaining parts taken from reference TRBV11-2 and TRBJ2-5, reads EAGVAQSPRYKIIEKRQSVAFWCNPISGHATLYWYQQILGQGPKLLIQFQNNGVVDDSQLPKDRFSAERLKGVDSTLKIQPAKLEDSAVYLCASSPRTRTGGETQYFGPGTRLLVL.

In its sample, this clonotype was seen a few times. The rearrangement links TRBV12-3 or TRBV12-4 to TRBJ2-1, with 14 bases matching TRBD2. This CDR3 has 15 amino acids. The V segment lost 5 bases and the J segment 9 bases; nucleotides outside the gene matches: 6. As DNA, the CDR3 is TGTGCCAGCAGTGGGACTAGCGGGGGCCTGGCTGAGCAGTTCTTC. This translates into CASSGTSGGLAEQFF.

This clonotype was seen a handful of times. The chain has TRBV12-3 or TRBV12-4 and TRBJ2-3, with a weak D call TRBD1 (6 bases). The germline V and J ends were trimmed by 2 bases and 6 bases, with 15 bases remaining between them. The CDR3 is made up of 15 amino acids. CDR3 nucleotides: TGTGCCAGCAGTTTAAGGGGGACCGTGAAGGATACGCAGTATTTT. Translating gives CASSLRGTVKDTQYF.

This clonotype was observed a handful of times. This chain connects TRBV15 to TRBJ1-4, with D possibly matching TRBD1 (6 bases). Germline CDR1 LNHNV, CDR2 YYDKDF (reference sequence). Trimming shortened V by 4 bases and J by 3 bases, and 12 bases separated the two germline ends. This CDR3 region has 15 residues. The CDR3 nucleotides read TGTGCCACCAGCACCGCAGGGGCAGCTAATGAAAAACTGTTTTTT. Its translation is CATSTAGAANEKLFF.

This clonotype was picked up a small number of times. This sequence joins TRBV20-1 and TRBJ1-1, with TRBD1 as a possible D gene (6 bases). Germline-derived CDR1 and CDR2 are DFQATT and SNEGSKA (reference sequence). CDR3 length equals 14 residues. The V end lost 8 bases, the J end lost 1 base, and 17 bases lay between the germline ends. DNA of the CDR3: TGCAGTCAAATGGGGGCCCCTGCGAACACTGAAGCTTTCTTT. Amino acids: CSQMGAPANTEAFF.

Comment on this clonotype: The junction departs from germline at one end; a sequencing error may be responsible. The V and J genes are TRBV27 and TRBJ2-7; TRBD1 matches at 8 bases. CDR3 size: 14 residues. Germline V gene data show CDR1 as MNHEY and CDR2 as SMNVEV (reference sequence). The CDR3 loop is CASILAGGGDEQYF. The CDR3 bases are TGTGCCAGCATTTTAGCAGGGGGCGGCGACGAGCAGTACTTC.

CDR3 in DNA: TGTGCCACCAGTGACTCTGACAGGGAGGTCACCGGGGAGCTGTTTTTT. This translates into CATSDSDREVTGELFF. The chain couples TRBV24-1 to TRBJ2-2; TRBD1 is a possible D gene (7 bases). Trimming stripped 4 bases from V and 4 bases from J, with 15 bases between. The CDR3 extends over 16 amino acids. Germline V gene sequence: CDR1 KGHDR, CDR2 SFDVKD.

V is TRBV7-6 and J is TRBJ2-2; no reliable D call. The CDR3 sequence is 14 residues long. CDR1 is SGHVS and CDR2 is FNYEAQ in the germline V gene. V dropped 6 bases and J dropped 5 bases, with 13 bases sitting between them. This CDR3 reads CASSPNGETGELFF. The CDR3, as DNA: TGTGCCAGCAGTCCTAATGGCGAGACCGGGGAGCTGTTTTTT.

Regarding this clonotype: The germline gene is not matched at one end of the junction; a read error may be the cause. This chain joins TRBV10-3 and TRBJ2-1; the match to TRBD2 covers 12 bases. The CDR3 has 17 amino acids. From germline, CDR1 is ENHRY and CDR2 SYGVKD. CDR3 amino acids: CATSEVSSGRAEGEQFF. The CDR3 DNA reads TGTGCCACCAGTGAGGTTTCTAGCGGGAGGGCAGAGGGTGAGCAGTTCTTC.